These T cell receptor beta chains were read from a single sample in a study of blood T cell repertoires in COVID-19. The assay was immunoSEQ multiplex PCR, and TCRdb's table has in-frame clones only and misses some. This sample yields over 120,000 clones, of which around 86% are seen a single time; roughly 4.3% belongs to the top ten. The specimen was PBMCs or T cells enriched from blood (not recorded which). These receptors all come from a man aged 45-65 years who had recovered from COVID-19. Each CDR3 is given with its conserved first and last residue. The D gene is left open where the match is weak. Size values are once, few and many counts, or a class for expanded clones, and some rows have none.

clone_size,v_call,j_call,d_call,cdr3_length,cdr3_aa,cdr3_nt
-,TRBV9,TRBJ1-1,-,13,CASSVAPGQGTFF,TGTGCCAGCAGCGTAGCCCCGGGCCAGGGGACTTTCTTT
-,TRBV6-1,TRBJ1-1,TRBD1,14,CASSEDRDVTEAFF,TGTGCCAGCAGTGAGGACAGGGATGTCACTGAAGCTTTCTTT
-,TRBV5-1,TRBJ2-7,-,14,CASSLSAETYEQYF,TGCGCCAGCAGCTTGTCGGCAGAGACTTACGAGCAGTACTTC
-,TRBV5-4,TRBJ1-3,TRBD1,18,CASSFDRGRYSSGNTIYF,TGTGCCAGCAGCTTCGACAGGGGCCGCTATAGCTCTGGAAACACCATATATTTT
-,TRBV7-3,TRBJ2-3,TRBD2,14,CASSLGLAGDTQYF,TGTGCCAGCAGCTTAGGACTAGCGGGAGATACGCAGTATTTT
-,TRBV10-3,TRBJ2-2,TRBD2,14,CAIRRAGVPGELFF,TGTGCCATCAGGAGGGCGGGAGTCCCCGGGGAGCTGTTTTTT
-,TRBV15,TRBJ2-5,TRBD1,13,CATSRRQGETQYF,TGTGCCACCAGCAGAAGACAGGGGGAGACCCAGTACTTC
-,TRBV7-9,TRBJ2-3,-,16,CASSLGGRAYTDTQYF,TGTGCCAGCAGCTTAGGCGGCAGGGCCTACACAGATACGCAGTATTTT
once,TRBV9,TRBJ1-6,TRBD1,16,CASSAPSGQGYSPLHF,TGTGCCAGCAGCGCCCCCTCCGGACAGGGTTATTCACCCCTCCACTTT
-,TRBV5-1,TRBJ2-5,TRBD2,17,CASSSGLAGVWYRTQYF,TGCGCCAGCAGCTCGGGACTAGCGGGAGTTTGGTATAGGACCCAGTACTTC
-,TRBV24-1,TRBJ2-1,-,13,CATTDSSYNEQFF,TGTGCCACCACTGACAGCTCCTACAATGAGCAGTTCTTC
-,TRBV27,TRBJ1-2,TRBD1,14,CASRIGQGNYGYTF,TGTGCCAGCCGAATAGGACAGGGGAACTATGGCTACACCTTC
once,TRBV5-1,TRBJ2-3,TRBD1,13,CASSLEGAEVLYF,TGCGCCAGCAGCTTGGAGGGGGCCGAAGTTTTGTATTTT
few,TRBV25-1,TRBJ1-5,-,18,CASSEYIGAGRGNQPQHF,TGTGCCAGCAGTGAATATATAGGGGCGGGGCGGGGCAATCAGCCCCAGCATTTT
-,TRBV27,TRBJ2-2,-,13,CASSLTPTGELFF,TGTGCCAGCAGTTTAACACCCACCGGGGAGCTGTTTTTT
-,TRBV5-1,TRBJ2-4,-,17,CASSLSRDSEGGNIQYF,TGCGCCAGCAGCTTGTCCCGGGACAGCGAGGGGGGTAACATTCAGTACTTC
-,TRBV3-1/TRBV3-2,TRBJ1-5,-,14,CASSQGAGHQPQHF,TGTGCCAGCAGCCAAGGAGCAGGTCACCAGCCCCAGCATTTT
-,TRBV5-3,TRBJ1-3,TRBD1,16,CARSFPDRGHGNTIYF,TGTGCCAGAAGCTTCCCGGACAGGGGGCATGGAAACACCATATATTTT
-,TRBV11-2,TRBJ1-5,-,16,CASSLDAGEGHQPQHF,TGTGCCAGCAGCTTAGATGCAGGGGAGGGCCATCAGCCCCAGCATTTT
-,TRBV11-3,TRBJ1-1,TRBD1,15,CASSDSGTGGSEAFF,TGTGCCAGCAGCGATTCCGGGACAGGGGGCAGTGAAGCTTTCTTT
-,TRBV2,TRBJ1-1,-,13,CASKGQLYTEAFF,TGTGCCAGCAAAGGACAATTGTACACTGAAGCTTTCTTT
-,TRBV4-1,TRBJ1-2,-,14,CASSPTGRAIGYTF,TGCGCCAGCAGCCCAACAGGAAGAGCGATTGGCTACACCTTC
-,TRBV6-5,TRBJ2-5,TRBD1,14,CASSYHRGMKTQYF,TGTGCCAGCAGTTACCACAGGGGGATGAAGACCCAGTACTTC